This TCR beta chain comes out of a study of shared clonotypes between healthy human individuals. This clone was found once. Its antigen is not identified. Study-level findings and limits: The expectation was that sequencing depth would affect clonotype sharing among donors.

Germline CDR1 reads MDHEN; CDR2 reads SYDVKM. With 3 bases clipped from V and 2 bases from J, the junction kept 9 bases outside the gene matches. The CDR3 length is 16 residues. The assay used deep level. Several immunoSEQ plates received, in even portions, the genomic DNA of each subset. Assay used: immunoSEQ multiplex PCR; TCRdb lists only in-frame clones, some missing. The table includes some 2,400,000 clones, about 94% detected once. Source material: naive CD4+ T cells sorted from blood. The sample's subset: CD45RA+ positively selected. The chain is built from TRBV28 and TRBJ2-5; 7 nucleotides align to TRBD1. This receptor was taken from a young man in good health. CDR3 sequence (DNA): TGTGCCAGCAGTTTCGATTTCGGGACAGCTCAAGAGACCCAGTACTTC. It encodes CASSFDFGTAQETQYF. The entire variable domain, with the rest obtained from reference TRBV28 and TRBJ2-5, is as follows: DVKVTQSSRYLVKRTGEKVFLECVQDMDHENMFWYRQDPGLGLRLIYFSYDVKMKEKGDIPEGYSVSREKKERFSLILESASTNQTSMYLCASSFDFGTAQETQYFGPGTRLLVL.